This TCR beta chain was sequenced for a study of neurological immune-mediated disorders. Germline V gives CDR1 MGHDK, CDR2 SYGVNS. V was trimmed by 4 bases and J by 7 bases, leaving 13 bases between them. The CDR3 extends over 13 amino acids. This clonotype was seen ten or more times. Its matching antigen is unknown. Points from the study as a whole: HTLV-1-associated myelopathy had the most TCR clonal expansion, while multiple sclerosis had the least, a level that fell below healthy controls.

The cDNA came from 5'RACE with 10-nucleotide random UMIs. TCRdb recomputed calls from the 5' RACE reads with MiXCR, one row per CDR3 protein. The sample shows around 13,000 distinct CDR3 sequences, approximately 7% of them seen only once. Sorted libraries came from around 1 million CD4+ or CD8+ T cells. The specimen was CD8+ T cells from blood. The chain uses TRBV25-1 and TRBJ1-2; D perhaps matches TRBD1 (6 bases). This sequence originates from a woman aged 40 to 50 in good health. The CDR3 DNA sequence: TGTGCCAGCAGTGGTTACAGGGACGGTGGCTACACCTTC. Translating it yields CASSGYRDGGYTF.